The T cell receptor (beta chain) described here comes from a study of glioma-infiltrating T cells after dendritic cell vaccination. Looking at the study overall: The vaccine used monocyte-derived dendritic cells pulsed overnight with autologous tumor lysate.

This clone showed up just a few times. The germline V gene has CDR1 MRHNA and CDR2 SNTAGT. This CDR3 region has 14 residues. V shed 2 bases, J shed 6 bases, and the junction held 1 base outside the gene matches. The immunoSEQ assay amplified TCRB CDR3 from up to roughly 2 ug DNA. Sequenced by immunoSEQ multiplex PCR; TCRdb stores in-frame clones only, minus some. The table records around 78,000 clones, 85% of them present only once. Noted time point: after dendritic cell vaccination, including at tumor progression/relapse. Sequences were derived from blood, sampled after dendritic cell vaccination. The clonotype originates from a human donor with glioblastoma. V is TRBV6-4 and J is TRBJ2-1; 10 bases line up with TRBD2. Here the CDR3 reads CASSDSGGANEQFF. For the CDR3, the DNA is TGTGCCAGCAGTGACAGCGGGGGGGCCAATGAGCAGTTCTTC.